Listed here are 9 T cell receptor beta chains from one sample, sequenced in a study of Ad26.COV2.S vaccination and SARS-CoV-2 variants. Method: immunoSEQ multiplex PCR; TCRdb's copy keeps in-frame clones and lacks some. The sample carries approximately 340,000 clones, roughly 81% recorded once. Treatment denoted: around 19 received Ad26.COV2.S at low or high dose, single or two shots; about five received placebo; per-sample allocation not given. The samples were gathered on day 63 after the first injection of vaccine or placebo. This specimen was peripheral blood, taken in a trial of Ad26.COV2.S vaccine versus placebo. Every receptor here comes from a person between 18 and 60 years old who received the Ad26.COV2.S COVID-19 vaccine or a placebo.

The chain is built from TRBV6-2 or TRBV6-3 and TRBJ2-1, with a tentative D call TRBD1 (5 bases). Per germline, CDR1 MNHEY and CDR2 SVGEGT. V was clipped by 0 bases and J by 8 bases, with 11 bases between them. The CDR3 loop spans 14 amino acids. The CDR3 spells CASSYSSRVYEQFF. CDR3 DNA sequence: TGTGCCAGCAGTTACTCGAGCAGGGTATATGAGCAGTTCTTC.

This chain links TRBV19 with TRBJ2-1, with TRBD2 matching over 12 bases. Germline V CDR1 and CDR2: LNHDA, SQIVND (reference sequence). Unmatched junction bases numbered 8, after V lost 6 bases and J lost 8 bases. This CDR3 has 15 residues. In DNA form, the CDR3 reads TGTGCCAGTAGACCTCTAGCGGGGGGGCTCCATGAGCAGTTCTTC. Translating gives CASRPLAGGLHEQFF.

The chain combines TRBV25-1 with TRBJ2-7, with D possibly being TRBD1 (6 bases). There are 16 residues in the CDR3. The V gene lost 8 bases and the J gene lost 3 bases, with 23 bases spanning the gap. Germline V lookup: CDR1 MGHDK, CDR2 SYGVNS. This CDR3 is CASGEASRGRGYEQYF. As DNA, the CDR3 is TGTGCCAGCGGGGAAGCCTCCCGTGGCAGGGGCTACGAGCAGTACTTC.

This clone was recorded a few times. The chain has TRBV29-1 and TRBJ2-5; D gene unclear. The germline CDR1 and CDR2 sequences are SQVTM and ANQGSEA. The V and J ends lost 6 bases and 4 bases respectively, with 12 bases between them. The length of the CDR3 is 12 residues. CDR3 DNA sequence: TGCAGCGTCTGGCTGGGTGCAGAGACCCAGTACTTC. Encoded protein: CSVWLGAETQYF.

This sequence joins TRBV5-1 and TRBJ2-7; D gene ambiguous. The CDR3 sequence is 13 residues long. V was cut by 4 bases and J by 3 bases, with 11 bases left in between. Germline V gives CDR1 SGHRS, CDR2 YFSETQ. The chain's CDR3 is CASSGYNNYEQYF. Written as DNA, the CDR3 is TGCGCCAGCAGCGGCTACAATAACTACGAGCAGTACTTC.

The chain uses TRBV10-3 and TRBJ2-7, with D possibly matching TRBD1 (5 bases). Trimming took 7 bases from V and 0 from J, leaving 10 bases between them. Germline lookup yields CDR1 ENHRY and CDR2 SYGVKD. The CDR3 spans 13 residues. CDR3 DNA sequence: TGTGCCATCAACCAGGGCCACTCCTACGAGCAGTACTTC. It codes for CAINQGHSYEQYF.

This clone appeared once. The chain employs TRBV5-5 and TRBJ2-7, with D maybe TRBD2 (5 bases). CDR3 size: 14 residues. Germline loops: CDR1 SGHKS, CDR2 YYEKEE (reference sequence). The V end was cut by 0 bases, the J end by 2 bases, with 9 bases between. The CDR3 DNA sequence: TGTGCCAGCAGCTTGGTCGCGGGTACCTACGAGCAGTACTTC. Translating gives CASSLVAGTYEQYF.

This clone was counted once. The chain has TRBV7-9 and TRBJ2-7; maybe TRBD1 (5 bases). Germline CDR1 reads SEHNR; CDR2 reads FQNEAQ (reference sequence). The V end lost 6 bases, the J end lost 0 bases, and 9 bases lay between the germline ends. This CDR3 contains 13 residues. CDR3 nucleotides: TGTGCCAGCAGTCGGACATCCTCCTACGAGCAGTACTTC. Its protein is CASSRTSSYEQYF.

The count of this clone is one. This rearrangement joins TRBV28 to TRBJ1-6, with 9 bases matching TRBD1. V shed 9 bases and J 5 bases; nucleotides not matched to a gene: 8. Per the germline V gene, CDR1 is MDHEN and CDR2 is SYDVKM. The CDR3 length is 15 residues. This chain's CDR3 is CASLDRGTNNSPLHF. The CDR3 bases are TGTGCCAGTCTCGACAGGGGGACCAATAATTCACCCCTCCACTTT.